Below, 17 T cell receptor beta chains from the same sample are listed, as sequenced in a study of T cell responses to AZD1222 COVID-19 vaccine. Repertoires were generated with immunoSEQ multiplex PCR, while TCRdb's copy carries only in-frame clones and drops some. This sample carries 120,000 to 150,000 clones, approximately 85% of them seen once, and the ten largest clones take about 4.9%. The source was peripheral blood, collected 28 days after the second dose of the MenACWY control vaccine. The receptors originated from an adult who received the MenACWY meningococcal vaccine as a control.

This chain connects TRBV7-3 to TRBJ1-2, with D possibly TRBD1 on 6 matching bases. Between the trimmed V and J ends, which lost 2 bases and 12 bases, there was a span of 16 bases. Germline V gene data show CDR1 as SGHTA and CDR2 as FQGTGA. This CDR3 region has 13 residues. CDR3 loop: CASSLYRDTLHTF. Written as DNA, the CDR3 is TGTGCCAGCAGCTTATACCGGGACACACTCCACACCTTC.

V is TRBV7-9 and J is TRBJ1-2, with a tentative D call TRBD1 (5 bases). The V end was cut by 2 bases, the J end by 2 bases, with 9 bases between. The CDR3 spans 14 residues. Per germline, CDR1 SEHNR and CDR2 FQNEAQ (reference sequence). The CDR3, as DNA: TGTGCCAGCAGCTTAATCAGGGAGAACTATGGCTACACCTTC. Its protein product is CASSLIRENYGYTF. Combining the CDR3 with reference TRBV7-9 and TRBJ1-2 gives the whole variable domain DTGVSQNPRHKITKRGQNVTFRCDPISEHNRLYWYRQTLGQGPEFLTYFQNEAQLEKSRLLSDRFSAERPKGSFSTLEIQRTEQGDSAMYLCASSLIRENYGYTFGSGTRLTVV.

This clone has just a few counts. The V call is TRBV7-3, the J call TRBJ2-2; no definite D call. Trimming took 2 bases from V and 7 from J, leaving 11 bases between them. Looked up from germline, CDR1 is SGHTA and CDR2 is FQGTGA. The length of the CDR3 is 14 residues. The CDR3 here is CASSLERVGGELFF. CDR3 nucleotides: TGTGCCAGCAGCTTAGAAAGGGTCGGCGGGGAGCTGTTTTTT.

This chain's CDR3 is CASSQTLAGGPGELFF. The CDR3 coding sequence is TGTGCCAGCAGCCAGACACTAGCGGGAGGGCCCGGGGAGCTGTTTTTT. The chain is built from TRBV3-1 (or the pseudogene TRBV3-2) and TRBJ2-2, with 13 nucleotides matching TRBD2. The CDR3 length is 16 residues. The J segment lost 6 bases and the V segment lost 3 bases, leaving 4 bases of the junction unmatched. The germline V gene has CDR1 LGHDT and CDR2 YNNKEL (reference sequence).

V gene TRBV7-2 combines with J gene TRBJ2-5; D is unclear. V shed 5 bases and J shed 2 bases, with 12 bases lying between them. The CDR3 covers 14 residues. Germline V lookup: CDR1 SGHTA, CDR2 FQGNSA. The CDR3 region is CASSGYGRQETQYF. As DNA, the CDR3 is TGTGCCAGCAGCGGCTACGGACGGCAAGAGACCCAGTACTTC.

This chain connects TRBV30 to TRBJ1-2, with a possible D match to TRBD1 (6 bases). V dropped 4 bases and J dropped 9 bases, with 15 bases sitting between them. The germline CDR1 and CDR2 sequences are GTSNPN and SVGIG (reference sequence). The CDR3 extends over 12 amino acids. CDR3 residues: CAWIPQGRSYTF. The CDR3 nucleotides read TGTGCCTGGATCCCACAGGGAAGGAGCTACACCTTC.

CDR3 residues: CASSFLMAASGNTIYF. The CDR3 DNA is TGTGCCAGCAGCTTCCTTATGGCGGCCTCTGGAAACACCATATATTTT. This chain uses TRBV11-2 with TRBJ1-3; D not certain. With 3 bases removed from V and 0 bases from J, the gap between germline ends came to 12 bases. This CDR3 region has 16 residues. Germline CDR1 SGHAT, CDR2 FQNNGV.

The V and J genes are TRBV7-9 and TRBJ2-7; 7 nucleotides align to TRBD1. V lost 1 base to trimming and J lost 3 bases; unmatched junction nucleotides: 6. CDR3 size: 15 residues. The germline gives CDR1 SEHNR, CDR2 FQNEAQ (reference sequence). Written as DNA, the CDR3 is TGTGCCAGCAGCTTAGAGGGCAGGACAGGCTACGAGCAGTACTTC. This sequence encodes CASSLEGRTGYEQYF. Filled out from reference TRBV7-9 and TRBJ2-7, the complete variable domain reads DTGVSQNPRHKITKRGQNVTFRCDPISEHNRLYWYRQTLGQGPEFLTYFQNEAQLEKSRLLSDRFSAERPKGSFSTLEIQRTEQGDSAMYLCASSLEGRTGYEQYFGPGTRLTVT.

CDR3 DNA: TGTGCCAGCAGTGACCAGGGGTCGAACTATGGCTACACCTTC. It codes for CASSDQGSNYGYTF. The chain is built from TRBV2 and TRBJ1-2; possibly TRBD1 for D (6 bases). This CDR3 comprises 14 residues. From germline, CDR1 is SNHLY and CDR2 FYNNEI. V gave up 3 bases and J gave up 2 bases, with 10 bases separating them.

This chain uses TRBV19 with TRBJ1-6; D gene uncertain. The CDR3 spans 16 residues. Trimming left V 5 bases short and J 10 bases short, with 21 bases between. From germline, CDR1 is LNHDA and CDR2 SQIVND (reference sequence). This chain's CDR3 is CASSPDRVSPRSPLHF. The CDR3 region has the DNA TGTGCCAGTAGTCCCGACCGCGTTTCCCCCAGATCACCCCTCCACTTT.

This chain joins TRBV11-3 and TRBJ1-3; the D is unclear. The CDR3 has 14 amino acids. V lost 5 bases to trimming and J lost 0 bases, with 8 bases between them. CDR1 SGHNT and CDR2 YENEEA come from the germline V gene. The CDR3 DNA reads TGTGCCAGCAGCCGGCTGGGCTCTGGAAACACCATATATTTT. As protein: CASSRLGSGNTIYF.

This chain joins TRBV19 and TRBJ1-1; no firm D call. With 1 base removed from V and 5 bases from J, the gap between germline ends came to 11 bases. The germline V gene encodes CDR1 LNHDA and CDR2 SQIVND (reference sequence). CDR3 length: 14 residues. CDR3: CASSIVWGETEAFF. CDR3 in DNA: TGTGCCAGTAGTATAGTCTGGGGAGAAACTGAAGCTTTCTTT.

The chain employs TRBV5-1 and TRBJ1-1; maybe TRBD1 (6 bases). Trimming left V 0 bases short and J 0 bases short, with 9 bases between. Germline CDR1 SGHRS, CDR2 YFSETQ. The CDR3 has 15 amino acids. The CDR3 DNA sequence: TGCGCCAGCAGCTTGGATGGACAGATGAACACTGAAGCTTTCTTT. Its translation: CASSLDGQMNTEAFF.

V usage is TRBV11-3 and J usage is TRBJ1-6; unclear D gene. This CDR3 is 13 amino acids long. Trimming removed 1 base from V and 7 bases from J, with 5 bases in between. The germline V gene encodes CDR1 SGHNT and CDR2 YENEEA. CDR3 region: CASSLVENSPLHF. CDR3 DNA: TGTGCCAGCAGCTTAGTAGAAAATTCACCCCTCCACTTT. Variable domain in full (rest from reference TRBV11-3 and TRBJ1-6): EAGVVQSPRYKIIEKKQPVAFWCNPISGHNTLYWYLQNLGQGPELLIRYENEEAVDDSQLPKDRFSAERLKGVDSTLKIQPAELGDSAVYLCASSLVENSPLHFGNGTRLTVT.

The chain employs TRBV13 and TRBJ1-3, with a tentative D call TRBD1 (6 bases). The germline V gene encodes CDR1 PRHDT and CDR2 FYEKMQ (reference sequence). This CDR3 spans 14 amino acids. Deletions cut 4 bases from V and 4 bases from J, with 11 bases between. This chain's CDR3 is CASSYQGRGNTIYF. The DNA for the CDR3 is TGTGCCAGCAGCTATCAGGGGCGAGGAAACACCATATATTTT.

CDR3 coding DNA: TGTGCCAGCAGCGCCCGGGGGAGTCAAGAGACCCAGTACTTC. It translates to CASSARGSQETQYF. The rearrangement links TRBV9 to TRBJ2-5, with D perhaps matching TRBD2 (6 bases). Trimming stripped 3 bases from V and 2 bases from J, with 11 bases between. Germline CDR1 reads SGDLS; CDR2 reads YYNGEE. The CDR3 consists of 14 residues.

The rearrangement links TRBV29-1 to TRBJ2-7, with D perhaps given as TRBD1 or TRBD2 (5 bases each). V lost 5 bases and J 3 bases, leaving 14 bases between the germline ends. CDR3 length equals 13 residues. The germline V gene has CDR1 SQVTM and CDR2 ANQGSEA. CDR3 sequence reads: CSVRSTGGYEQYF. For the CDR3, the DNA is TGCAGCGTTCGGTCAACAGGAGGCTACGAGCAGTACTTC.